The 3 T cell receptor beta chains listed next were all sequenced from one sample in a study of human T cells and chemical hapten exposure. TCRdb reprocessed the RACE reads via MiXCR and lists one record per CDR3 protein. The table has roughly 50,000 distinct CDR3 sequences, more than 9.5% seen once. Time point meaning: patch test 3, about 24 weeks after DPC sensitization. As for treatment: therapeutic diphenylcyclopropenone sensitization with weekly scalp DPC. Sequenced here: whole blood, sampled in connection with sensitization to the hapten diphenylcyclopropenone (DPC). These receptors were collected from a woman in her thirties or forties with alopecia areata. Some clones in this sample may be carry-over from other donors' samples.

This clonotype came up a few times. This chain uses TRBV5-1 with TRBJ2-3; D gene uncertain. Germline CDR1 reads SGHRS; CDR2 reads YFSETQ. V gave up 0 bases and J gave up 4 bases, with 9 bases separating them. There are 14 residues in the CDR3. Here the CDR3 reads CASSLDPKADTQYF. The CDR3 DNA follows: TGCGCCAGCAGCTTGGACCCTAAGGCAGATACGCAGTATTTT.

This clonotype was counted many times. The chain joins TRBV7-3 to TRBJ2-1; D perhaps matches TRBD2 (5 bases). The V and J ends lost 0 bases and 5 bases respectively, with 17 bases between them. The CDR3 length is 17 residues. From germline, CDR1 is SGHTA and CDR2 FQGTGA. The CDR3 DNA reads TGTGCCAGCAGCTTAACGGATACAGACTACAATGACAATGAGCAGTTCTTC. Translation: CASSLTDTDYNDNEQFF.

The sample holds a few counts of this clonotype. The rearrangement links TRBV20-1 to TRBJ2-6, with D perhaps matching TRBD2 (6 bases). The CDR3 contains 18 residues. Per the germline V gene, CDR1 is DFQATT and CDR2 is SNEGSKA (reference sequence). V gave up 5 bases and J gave up 0 bases, with 20 bases separating them. CDR3 sequence reads: CSAPLFGGPSSGANVLTF. The CDR3 nucleotides read TGCAGTGCTCCGCTCTTCGGGGGACCAAGCTCTGGGGCCAACGTCCTGACTTTC.